The 10 T cell receptor beta chains below all came from one sample that was sequenced in a study of blood T cells in healthy people across ages. PCR was performed a second time for 7 to 11 cycles using a sample-barcoded 5' primer and a J-beta primer mix. TCRdb itself ran the 5' RACE reads through MiXCR, one entry per CDR3 protein. In the table there are about 570,000 distinct CDR3 sequences, 25% to 30% of which are singletons. Material for sequencing was blood. Receptors originate from a woman between 65 and 79 years old in good health.

This clonotype has only a few counts. No conserved phenylalanine or tryptophan ends this CDR3, so it is likely a read error. The limits of the CDR3 on the DNA are not certain, so only TCRdb's listed CDR3 is given. The V and J genes are TRBV12-3 or TRBV12-4 and TRBJ2-7; TRBD1, the table's D call, was not compared with the DNA. The CDR3 has 13 residues if both end residues are counted. The CDR3 region is CASSWDRGGSPYL.

The sample holds a few counts of this clonotype. The chain couples TRBV28 to TRBJ2-3; no definite D call. Looked up from germline, CDR1 is MDHEN and CDR2 is SYDVKM. The CDR3 has 11 residues. V dropped 4 bases and J dropped 10 bases, with 9 bases sitting between them. For the CDR3, the DNA is TGTGCCAGCAGTTCCCCCAGGCCGCAGTATTTT. It encodes CASSSPRPQYF.

V is TRBV7-9 and J is TRBJ1-4, with D tentatively TRBD1 (5 bases). The CDR3 loop spans 17 amino acids. V lost 4 bases and J lost 0, with 15 bases in between. Germline V gene data show CDR1 as SEHNR and CDR2 as FQNEAQ (reference sequence). This CDR3 reads CASSSGREGATNEKLFF. The CDR3 DNA follows: TGTGCCAGCAGCTCAGGACGGGAAGGGGCAACTAATGAAAAACTGTTTTTT.

This clonotype occurred a few times. The gene calls are TRBV9 and TRBJ2-5; perhaps D is TRBD1 or TRBD2 (5 bases each). V dropped 0 bases and J dropped 3 bases, with 12 bases sitting between them. The CDR3 contains 15 residues. CDR1 and CDR2 (germline): SGDLS, YYNGEE. Here the CDR3 DNA reads TGTGCCAGCAGCGTAGATGGGACGTCCGAAGAGACCCAGTACTTC. Translating it yields CASSVDGTSEETQYF.

This clonotype has just a few counts. The chain couples TRBV11-3 to TRBJ2-5; a weak D match, TRBD1 (5 bases). V was trimmed by 4 bases and J by 1 base, leaving 10 bases between them. The CDR3 is 14 residues long. The germline gives CDR1 SGHNT, CDR2 YENEEA. The CDR3 sequence is CASSSLDSQETQYF. The CDR3 bases are TGTGCCAGCAGCTCCCTCGACAGCCAAGAGACCCAGTACTTC.

This chain joins TRBV12-3 or TRBV12-4 and TRBJ2-5, with D perhaps TRBD1 (6 bases). The V end was cut by 7 bases, the J end by 5 bases, with 14 bases between. The CDR3 covers 13 residues. CDR3: CASTTQGRETQYF. CDR3 in DNA: TGTGCCAGCACCACCCAGGGGCGGGAGACCCAGTACTTC.

This clonotype was recorded a few times. The chain is built from TRBV29-1 and TRBJ2-2; 7 nucleotides line up with TRBD1. The CDR3 is 12 amino acids. V trimming: 6 bases; J trimming: 7 bases; junction bases outside the gene matches: 5. Germline V lookup: CDR1 SQVTM, CDR2 ANQGSEA. The DNA for the CDR3 is TGCAGCGTGAAGGGGGCTGACGGGGAGCTGTTTTTT. As protein: CSVKGADGELFF.

This clonotype was picked up one time. This rearrangement joins TRBV27 to TRBJ2-3; 8 positions agree with TRBD1. Unmatched junction bases numbered 6, after V lost 6 bases and J lost 4 bases. CDR3 length equals 14 residues. CDR1 is MNHEY and CDR2 is SMNVEV in the germline V gene (reference sequence). The CDR3 DNA sequence: TGTGCCAGCAGGCAGGACAGGGTGGCAGATACGCAGTATTTT. It is translated as CASRQDRVADTQYF.

This clonotype came up a few times. The chain is built from TRBV12-5 and TRBJ2-7; possibly TRBD1 for D (5 bases). V dropped 7 bases and J dropped 2 bases, with 18 bases sitting between them. Germline V gene lookup returns CDR1 LGHNT and CDR2 FRNRAP. CDR3 length: 15 residues. The CDR3 is CASDSPGQGPYEQYF. As DNA, the CDR3 is TGTGCTAGTGATTCCCCAGGTCAGGGTCCCTACGAGCAGTACTTC.

This clonotype was seen a few times. The chain joins TRBV10-3 to TRBJ2-7, with 8 bases lining up with TRBD1. The CDR3 is 15 residues long. After removal of 6 bases from V and 2 bases from J, the junction contained 9 bases not matched to a gene. Per germline, CDR1 ENHRY and CDR2 SYGVKD. The CDR3 DNA reads TGTGCCATCAGGAGAGGACAGGGCCAGGCCTACGAGCAGTACTTC. It codes for CAIRRGQGQAYEQYF.